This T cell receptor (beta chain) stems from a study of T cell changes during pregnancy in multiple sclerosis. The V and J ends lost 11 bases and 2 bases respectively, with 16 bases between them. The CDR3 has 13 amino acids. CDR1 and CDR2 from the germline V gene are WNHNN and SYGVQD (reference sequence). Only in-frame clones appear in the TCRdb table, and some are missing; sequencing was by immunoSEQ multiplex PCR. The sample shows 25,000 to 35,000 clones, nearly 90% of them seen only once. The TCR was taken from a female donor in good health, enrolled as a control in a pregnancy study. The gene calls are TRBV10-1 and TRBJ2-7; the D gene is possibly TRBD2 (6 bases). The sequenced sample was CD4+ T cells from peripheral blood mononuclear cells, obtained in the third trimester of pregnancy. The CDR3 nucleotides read TGCGCCGTCGGCGGGGCCAAACCCTACGAGCAGTACTTC. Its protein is CAVGGAKPYEQYF.